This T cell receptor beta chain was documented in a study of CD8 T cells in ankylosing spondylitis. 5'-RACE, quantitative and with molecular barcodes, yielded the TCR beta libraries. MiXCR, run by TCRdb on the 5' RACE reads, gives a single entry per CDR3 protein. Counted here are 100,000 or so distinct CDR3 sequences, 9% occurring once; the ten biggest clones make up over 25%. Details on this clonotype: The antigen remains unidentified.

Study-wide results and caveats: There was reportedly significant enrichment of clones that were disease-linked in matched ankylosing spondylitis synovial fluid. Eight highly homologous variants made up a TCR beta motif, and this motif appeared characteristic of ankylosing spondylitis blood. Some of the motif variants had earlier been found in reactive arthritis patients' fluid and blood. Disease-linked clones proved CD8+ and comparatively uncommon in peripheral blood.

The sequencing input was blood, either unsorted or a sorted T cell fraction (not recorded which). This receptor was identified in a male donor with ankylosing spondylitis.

CDR3 nucleotides: TGTGCCAGCAGCGTATCGGCAGATTACGAGCAGTACTTC. Protein product: CASSVSADYEQYF. The J gene is TRBJ2-7, the V gene TRBV9; D is unclear. CDR1 and CDR2 (germline): SGDLS, YYNGEE. V lost 1 base and J lost 4, with 9 bases in between. The CDR3 contains 13 residues.